This entry is about one TCR beta chain. It lacks a known antigen. There are no base qualities to consult, and no much larger clone falls within one base. The cohort was made up of approximately 670 healthy bone marrow donors. All cohort members were sampled while nominally healthy, although unrecorded immune exposures were likely present. The donor tested CMV seronegative, placing the donor among the approximately 360 seronegative members of the cohort. A peripheral blood sample was provided by each donor, and peripheral blood mononuclear cells were used for TCR beta sequencing. Genomic DNA was extracted from the blood cell samples with the Qiagen DNeasy Blood Extraction Kit. Spanning cysteine to phenylalanine, the CDR3 consists of 20 amino acids. Just the 60-base CDR3 DNA is kept, in frame starting at base 1. The germline V gene yields SNHLY for CDR1 and FYNNEI for CDR2. Deletion took 7 bases off V and 8 bases off J, with a span of 36 bases between the germline ends.

The library came from the immunoSEQ multiplex PCR assay. For the multiplex PCR, a mixture combining 60 forward primers for TCR Vbeta segments and 13 reverse primers for TCR Jbeta segments was used. Amplification of the CDR3 region of rearranged TCR beta genes was performed with a multiplex PCR assay on genomic DNA. Amplified TCR beta libraries were sequenced as 87-base-pair reads on the Illumina HiSeq System. The study's processing was this. Across the roughly 670 repertoires, a later analysis counted 60 million to 90 million unique TCR beta chains, 8.5 million to 12 million of which were shared by at least two donors. Raw reads were error-corrected and collapsed into unique sequences by a nearest-neighbor algorithm in which closely related sequences were merged to remove PCR and sequencing errors. CDR3 sequences were aligned to IMGT reference sequences to assign V, D and J gene segments. For a sequence to be retained, at least a six-nucleotide match to both a V gene segment and a J gene segment was required. Rearrangements were classified as productive when the CDR3 lacked stop codons and remained in frame with V and J, and all other rearrangements were classified as non-productive. CDR3 was defined by IMGT convention, running from the second conserved V-encoded cysteine to the conserved J-encoded phenylalanine. Sequences without an unambiguous match to a single V gene segment were excluded from the earlier analysis of about 630 of the donors. An earlier analysis of 500 to 600 of the donors classified V segments as functional when productive rearrangements were above 56.7% and as segregating when the standard deviation between donors was above 5%. A statistical classification framework was developed to diagnose cytomegalovirus status using the catalog of TCR beta chain sequences. V and J gene assignment, in a later analysis, came from comparing TCR nucleotide sequences with IMGT/GENE-DB human TR gene sequences. A later analysis assigned CDR3 sequences and most-parsimonious VDJ recombination scenarios with the TCRdist pipeline. In a later analysis, each TCR beta chain was defined by its CDR3 amino acid sequence together with its V-gene family, and reads without a unique V-gene family were excluded. To address suspected cross-contamination and a sequencing artifact, a later analysis removed around 600 highly shared, low-generation-probability nucleotide sequences. A later analysis calculated a clonal expansion index for each public chain from normalized within-repertoire ranks of inferred template counts. In a later analysis, generation probabilities were computed using a VDJ recombination model fitted to out-of-frame rearrangements, and the results were checked against IGoR. In a later analysis, TCR-TCR, TCR-HLA and TCR-CMV co-occurrence was scored with hypergeometric tests, and a repertoire-size bias correction was applied to TCR pairs. A later analysis estimated false discovery rates by permuting HLA or CMV assignments 20 times. A later analysis grouped co-occurring TCRs with DBSCAN, adding TCRdist sequence similarity when clustering within HLA-allele-positive subsets. Repertoires with fewer than 30,000 or more than 120,000 public chains, plus five repertoires with anomalous nucleotide sharing, were excluded from co-occurrence clustering. The table comes from immuneACCESS by way of TCRdb, which keeps in-frame sequences with V and J called. Part of the clones is missing from these tables; in studies checked, under half for an unresolved V gene and the rest for unknown reasons. That table is the source of V, J and clone size, and D and trimming were worked out from the DNA. This sample holds a few hundred thousand clones; over 85% were observed only once. The top ten clonotypes cover roughly 2% of the sample.

These data come from a study of cytomegalovirus exposure and HLA in healthy donors (dated by TCRdb to about 2017). For context, the study as a whole: An earlier analysis of several hundred of the donors reported about 250 Gb of sequence data and some 120 million unique TCR beta sequences from about 200 million T cells. Donor age, sex, ethnicity and CMV serostatus were collected together with the repertoire data. Genome-wide SNP genotypes for about 55% of the roughly 670 donors were used in a later genetic analysis, which treated that subset as a discovery cohort. Among 398 genotyped donors of the cohort, an average of around 240,000 unique TCR beta nucleotide sequences was sequenced per donor, of which 15% to 20% were non-productive. High-throughput TCR immunosequencing, statistical association of individual TCRs with disease status, and machine learning were combined to predict cytomegalovirus infection status. The number of typed donors differed by locus: about 620-630 for A, B, C, DRB1 and DQB1; 500 to 550 for DQA1; approximately 600 for DPA1; and approximately 450 for DPB1. Both class I and class II loci were covered by HLA typing, at four-digit resolution. A separate validation cohort of some 130 different subjects was used in addition to the 666-subject first cohort. All discovery cohort repertoires had been generated using a single sequencing platform. A later analysis re-examined previously published TCR beta repertoires from hundreds of donors and added high-resolution HLA genotyping to investigate patterns of TCR occurrence. Among the roughly 390 genotyped donors, around 81% belonged to the genetic ancestry cluster associated with self-reported Caucasian donors. The aim of the study was to test whether cataloging public T cell receptors could identify signatures of past pathogen exposure. A handful of DR-DQ haplotypes were handled as single units for association and clustering because linkage in the cohort was strong. An earlier analysis of fewer than 700 of the donors applied high-throughput TCR beta sequencing to assess whether each TCR beta V gene segment acted as functional or pseudogenic. In the later analysis, no new phenotypic data were used to find candidate immune exposures; instead, reliance was placed on TCR beta sequences and their occurrence across donors. The T cell repertoires of under 700 subjects were profiled by immunosequencing and related to cytomegalovirus serostatus. An early release that covered some 640 HLA-typed donors contained around 300 gigabases of sequencing data and 65 million to 100 million unique TCR sequences.

Study-wide findings and limitations: A later genetic analysis reported fewer N-insertions in productive TCRs among donors in an Asian-associated ancestry cluster than the roughly 700-donor mean. A later analysis found that TCR association rates varied across HLA loci, with DRB1 alleles showing the most associated TCRs and HLA-C alleles the fewest. When HLA alleles, especially DR and DQ, strongly co-occurred, attributing TCR associations to individual alleles was difficult. The cohort was sequenced for TCR beta chains only, and without alpha or paired-chain data the features that could be detected were limited. Broadly in line with IMGT annotations, most TCR beta V segments showed up in productive rearrangements about 87% or about 30% of the time in an earlier analysis of several hundred of the donors. V-gene and J-gene trimming of TCR beta chains was associated with a missense DCLRE1C variant in a later genetic analysis, and the association was replicated in an independent cohort. The classifier was reported to diagnose cytomegalovirus status with high specificity and sensitivity in both the original and validation cohorts. Sequencing depth was assumed to be roughly uniform across donors in the presence/absence analyses, though that assumption may not hold. In a later analysis, most CMV-associated TCR beta chains were found to appear HLA-restricted, with HLA associations seemingly driven largely by CMV exposure. The authors suggested that the approach could potentially be generalized to other disease states and immunological phenotypes. CMV serostatus was the only immune exposure information available for the cohort. Compared with equally common non-associated chains, HLA-associated TCR beta chains in a later analysis were more clonally expanded and had lower generation probabilities. Because HLA typing was unavailable for some donors at each locus, only the typed subset was used in association tests. Specific HLA alleles were associated with 15,000 to 20,000 TCR beta sequences at a false discovery rate of 0.05 in a later analysis. A further reported finding was that TCR beta sequences accurately predicted the HLA-A and HLA-B alleles for most subjects in the first cohort. The earlier analysis of some 540 of the donors excluded over 15 rarely observed V segments, including chromosome 9 orphons, because counts were too low. Linkage disequilibrium might explain the correlated functional status among segregating V segments, but an unknown experimental factor could not be ruled out. According to a later analysis, parvovirus B19, influenza, CMV and Epstein-Barr virus appeared linked to several top co-occurrence clusters. Because the 87-base-pair reads could not distinguish some IMGT-functional V segments, including TRBV6-2 and TRBV6-3, those segments were excluded. Most TCR sequences were seen in very few donors, while some public TCRs were found in many individuals. A group of highly shared sequence variants was considered likely to be a technical artifact of the sequencing pipeline. In vitro tests confirmed that a few of the cytomegalovirus-associated TCR beta chains recognize cytomegalovirus antigens. In the study, around 160 TCR beta chains were listed as associated with cytomegalovirus.

This sequence uses TRBV2 and TRBJ2-1, with TRBD2 tentatively as D gene (12 bases match). The receptor was isolated from a woman aged 18-29 years in good health and CMV-seronegative. The material sequenced was PBMCs. Here is the DNA: TGTGCCAGCAATTTTGGGACAGGGGGTTTCGCTAGCGGGGGGGCCCATGAGCAGTTCTTC. Translated, it gives CASNFGTGGFASGGAHEQFF.